This is a list of T cell receptor beta chains from one sample in a study of beta chain features in type 1 diabetes. Clones were read by immunoSEQ multiplex PCR, and TCRdb kept only the in-frame ones, dropping some. The sample has 240,000 or so clones; about 63% are singletons. Sequenced: naive CD4+ T cells from blood. The origin of the receptors is a man aged 25-40 years in good health. Each CDR3 is given with its conserved first and last residue. D genes are given only for firm matches. Expanded clones are given a class, and other clones once, few, many or no size at all.

V gene	clone size	J gene	D gene	CDR3 DNA	CDR3 protein
TRBV5-1	-	TRBJ2-1	TRBD2	TGCGCCAGCAGCTTGGATGGGACTAGCGGAAGGGAGCAGTTCTTC	CASSLDGTSGREQFF
TRBV29-1	-	TRBJ2-7	TRBD1	TGCAGCGTTGCCAGGGACAGGGCCGGGGAGCAGTACTTC	CSVARDRAGEQYF
TRBV10-3	-	TRBJ1-2	-	TGTGCCATCAGTGACCTATCAACAGACAGCTATGGCTACACCTTC	CAISDLSTDSYGYTF
TRBV20-1	-	TRBJ2-1	-	TGCAGTGCTAGAGATCTCCCTGAGCAGTTCTTC	CSARDLPEQFF
TRBV2	-	TRBJ2-3	-	TGTGCCAGCAGCCTGTTGGAGGATACGCAGTATTTT	CASSLLEDTQYF
TRBV20-1	-	TRBJ1-1	-	TGCAGGGTGGTCGGTTTCGCTGAAGCTTTCTTT	CRVVGFAEAFF
TRBV29-1	few	TRBJ2-6	TRBD1	TGCAGCGTTGATCTGACAGGGGGTACTGGGGCCAACGTCCTGACTTTC	CSVDLTGGTGANVLTF
TRBV30	-	TRBJ1-2	TRBD1	TGTGCCTGGTCGGACAGGGGGACGGCTAACTATGGCTACACCTTC	CAWSDRGTANYGYTF
TRBV30	few	TRBJ2-1	-	TGTGCCTGGAGGAAACGGAACAATGAGCAGTTCTTC	CAWRKRNNEQFF
TRBV10-3	few	TRBJ2-1	-	TGTGCCATCAGTGACCTTAATGAGCAGTTCTTC	CAISDLNEQFF
TRBV29-1	once	TRBJ2-1	-	TGCAGCGGTGAGTCCTACAATGAGCAGTTCTTC	CSGESYNEQFF
TRBV30	-	TRBJ2-1	-	TGTGCCTGGAACACCGGGACGGCCTACAATGAGCAGTTCTTC	CAWNTGTAYNEQFF
TRBV7-9	once	TRBJ2-7	-	TGTGCCAGCAGCTTAGTTTACAGGACTACCTACGAGCAGTACTTC	CASSLVYRTTYEQYF
TRBV30	-	TRBJ2-1	-	TGTGCCTGGGGCACAGTGTACAATGAGCAGTTCTTC	CAWGTVYNEQFF
TRBV29-1	few	TRBJ2-3	-	TGCAGCGTTGATGAGGGGATAGATACGCAGTATTTT	CSVDEGIDTQYF
TRBV29-1	few	TRBJ1-2	TRBD1	TGCAGCGTTGAAGGAGTGGACAGGACGAACTATGGCTACACCTTC	CSVEGVDRTNYGYTF
TRBV29-1	few	TRBJ2-2	TRBD2	TGCAGCGTTGGACTAGCGGGTACTCTCGGATACACCGGGGAGCTGTTTTTT	CSVGLAGTLGYTGELFF
TRBV7-9	few	TRBJ2-7	-	TGTGCCAGCAGCCTTTCCACGGCAGGTGGTACGTACGAGCAGTACTTC	CASSLSTAGGTYEQYF
TRBV29-1	-	TRBJ1-1	-	TGCAGCGTTGACGGGATCACTGAAGCTTTCTTT	CSVDGITEAFF
TRBV7-9	-	TRBJ1-4	-	TGTGCCAGCAGCCCATCGGGCACTAATGAAAAACTGTTTTTT	CASSPSGTNEKLFF